These 31 T cell receptor beta chains share one sample of origin, sequenced in a study of identifying expanded T cells in peripheral blood. Only in-frame clones appear in the TCRdb table, and some are missing; sequencing was by immunoSEQ multiplex PCR. The table records about 100,000 clones, 88% of them present only once. Sequences were obtained from blood. The receptors stem from a person between 18 and 70 years old in good health.

In this sample, this clone turned up once. The chain uses TRBV5-1 and TRBJ2-5; a weak D match, TRBD2 (6 bases). Trimming pared 3 bases from V and 2 bases from J, leaving 14 bases between. In germline, CDR1 is SGHRS, CDR2 YFSETQ. This CDR3 is built from 15 residues. The CDR3 nucleotides read TGCGCCAGCAGCTGGGGACTCGACAGTCAAGAGACCCAGTACTTC. Translating gives CASSWGLDSQETQYF.

About this clone itself: One junction end does not reproduce the germline sequence, and a read error may be involved. The J gene is TRBJ1-2, the V gene TRBV6-1, with D unresolved. The CDR3 totals 8 residues. CDR1 is MNHNS and CDR2 is SASEGT in the germline V gene. The CDR3 region is CARGDGQF. The CDR3, as DNA: TGTGCCAGAGGAGACGGCCAGTTC.

The rearrangement uses TRBV11-3 and TRBJ2-7; D not resolved. V was trimmed by 1 base and J by 0 bases, leaving 7 bases between them. The germline V gene has CDR1 SGHNT and CDR2 YENEEA. The CDR3 is made up of 14 amino acids. The CDR3 DNA sequence: TGTGCCAGCAGCTTAGGCGGCCGCTCCTACGAGCAGTACTTC. Translating gives CASSLGGRSYEQYF. Full variable domain (rest looked up from reference TRBV11-3 and TRBJ2-7): EAGVVQSPRYKIIEKKQPVAFWCNPISGHNTLYWYLQNLGQGPELLIRYENEEAVDDSQLPKDRFSAERLKGVDSTLKIQPAELGDSAVYLCASSLGGRSYEQYFGPGTRLTVT.

This clone was detected a few times. The rearrangement joins TRBV6-1 to TRBJ2-1; the D gene is possibly TRBD2 (6 bases). Per the germline V gene, CDR1 is MNHNS and CDR2 is SASEGT. The germline V and J ends were trimmed by 5 bases and 14 bases, with 19 bases remaining between them. The CDR3 spans 13 residues. Written as DNA, the CDR3 is TGTGCCAGCAGTAAAACTCCGGGACTGGACGAGTTCTTC. Translation gives CASSKTPGLDEFF.

V gene TRBV30 combines with J gene TRBJ1-5, with D perhaps TRBD1 (6 bases). The CDR3 loop spans 13 amino acids. Germline V gene sequence: CDR1 GTSNPN, CDR2 SVGIG (reference sequence). V was clipped by 8 bases and J by 8 bases, with 19 bases between them. CDR3 DNA: TGTGCCCAATCCACAGGGATGGGAAAGCCCCAGCATTTT. It yields the protein CAQSTGMGKPQHF.

This chain joins TRBV6-1 and TRBJ1-1; possibly TRBD1 for D (5 bases). Trimming pared 3 bases from V and 1 base from J, leaving 15 bases between. Germline CDR1 and CDR2: MNHNS and SASEGT. The CDR3 runs to 16 residues. CDR3 sequence reads: CASSDQGRMRNTEAFF. The CDR3, as DNA: TGTGCCAGCAGTGACCAGGGACGGATGAGGAACACTGAAGCTTTCTTT.

The chain couples TRBV5-6 to TRBJ1-1; weak D call: TRBD1 (6 bases). The ends were cut back, 4 bases at V and 8 bases at J, with 12 bases in the middle. The CDR3 is 12 amino acids. Germline CDR1 is SGHDT and CDR2 is YYEEEE. The CDR3 coding sequence is TGTGCCAGCAGCCAGTCCGGGACAGAAGCTTTCTTT. It specifies CASSQSGTEAFF.

The V and J genes are TRBV5-1 and TRBJ2-7; possibly TRBD2 for D (5 bases). The CDR3 spans 16 residues. The V gene lost 4 bases and the J gene lost 5 bases, with 22 bases spanning the gap. Germline values: CDR1 SGHRS, CDR2 YFSETQ. The CDR3 DNA sequence: TGCGCCAGCAGCCTTTCGGCCGGGGAGAATTACAACGAGCAGTACTTC. The encoded protein is CASSLSAGENYNEQYF.

The genes are TRBV19 and TRBJ2-7; 9 positions match TRBD1. The CDR3 has 15 residues. Germline trimming cut 3 bases from V and 4 bases from J; bases unmatched to any gene: 7. Germline CDR1 LNHDA, CDR2 SQIVND (reference sequence). This CDR3 reads CASSIQNRGRYEQYF. The CDR3 DNA follows: TGTGCCAGTAGTATTCAAAACAGGGGGCGGTACGAGCAGTACTTC.

This clone was recorded a few times. J is TRBJ1-2 and V is TRBV30; D not resolved. The CDR3 length is 9 residues. With 8 bases removed from V and 8 bases from J, the gap between germline ends came to 9 bases. Per the germline V gene, CDR1 is GTSNPN and CDR2 is SVGIG (reference sequence). CDR3 residues: CAGGEGYTF. The CDR3 region has the DNA TGTGCCGGCGGGGAAGGCTACACCTTC. The variable domain in full, completed from reference TRBV30 and TRBJ1-2, reads SQTIHQWPATLVQPVGSPLSLECTVEGTSNPNLYWYRQAAGRGLQLLFYSVGIGQISSEVPQNLSASRPQDRQFILSSKKLLLSDSGFYLCAGGEGYTFGSGTRLTVV.

Only a few counts were recorded for this clone. The rearrangement uses TRBV2 and TRBJ2-7; TRBD1 aligns across 9 bases. Germline assignment: CDR1 SNHLY and CDR2 FYNNEI. CDR3 length equals 14 residues. The J segment lost 2 bases and the V segment lost 8 bases, leaving 7 bases of the junction unmatched. This CDR3 is CASLRWDRAYEQYF. CDR3 bases: TGTGCCAGCCTCCGATGGGACAGGGCCTACGAGCAGTACTTC.

This chain joins TRBV6-6 and TRBJ2-2; no clear D. The germline V gene encodes CDR1 MNHNY and CDR2 SVGAGI (reference sequence). The CDR3 has 13 residues. Trimming removed 2 bases at V and 2 bases at J, with 3 bases between. The chain's CDR3 is CASSYKNTGELFF. The CDR3 DNA is TGTGCCAGCAGTTACAAAAACACCGGGGAGCTGTTTTTT.

This chain uses TRBV7-9 with TRBJ1-1; no definite D call. This CDR3 contains 15 residues. The germline V gene has CDR1 SEHNR and CDR2 FQNEAQ (reference sequence). Deletions cut 1 base from V and 1 base from J, with 10 bases between. Here the CDR3 reads CASSLEEDGNTEAFF. The CDR3 DNA is TGTGCCAGCAGCTTAGAGGAGGACGGGAACACTGAAGCTTTCTTT.

The CDR3 DNA follows: TGTGCCACCAGCCTCCGACAGGGGCGAGGTGAAAAACTGTTTTTT. Encoded protein: CATSLRQGRGEKLFF. The chain uses TRBV15 and TRBJ1-4; 8 nucleotides line up with TRBD1. Unmatched junction bases numbered 9, after V lost 5 bases and J lost 7 bases. The CDR3 runs to 15 residues. The V gene's germline CDR1 is LNHNV and CDR2 YYDKDF (reference sequence).

The gene calls are TRBV19 and TRBJ2-1; maybe TRBD2 (5 bases). This CDR3 contains 13 residues. V lost 3 bases, J lost 6 bases, and 9 bases lay in between. Germline CDR1 is LNHDA and CDR2 is SQIVND (reference sequence). CDR3 nucleotide sequence: TGTGCCAGTAGTATTGGTGGAGGCAATGAGCAGTTCTTC. This encodes CASSIGGGNEQFF.

The chain is built from TRBV4-2 and TRBJ1-6; D ambiguous. The ends were cut back, 1 base at V and 4 bases at J, with 11 bases in the middle. Germline V gene sequence: CDR1 LGHNA, CDR2 YNFKEQ. The CDR3 contains 16 residues. The CDR3 coding sequence is TGTGCCAGCAGCCAAGTACCGACGGGATATAATTCACCCCTCCACTTT. It translates to CASSQVPTGYNSPLHF.

The chain couples TRBV11-2 to TRBJ2-1; the match to TRBD1 covers 7 bases. The germline V gene encodes CDR1 SGHAT and CDR2 FQNNGV. CDR3 length: 13 amino acids. With V trimmed by 1 base and J by 8 bases, 2 bases remained unmatched. The CDR3 sequence: CASSLGQGYEQFF. CDR3 sequence (DNA): TGTGCCAGCAGCTTAGGACAGGGCTATGAGCAGTTCTTC.

This rearrangement joins TRBV19 to TRBJ1-2, with a tentative D call TRBD1 (5 bases). V dropped 3 bases and J dropped 10 bases, with 18 bases sitting between them. CDR3 length: 14 amino acids. From germline, CDR1 is LNHDA and CDR2 SQIVND (reference sequence). CDR3 DNA: TGTGCCAGTAGTATGAGGGGTTCGACATACGACTACACCTTC. This encodes CASSMRGSTYDYTF.

V is TRBV4-1 and J is TRBJ2-3, with 12 bases identical to TRBD2. CDR3 length equals 17 residues. The J segment lost 4 bases and the V segment lost 6 bases, leaving 11 bases of the junction unmatched. Germline assignment: CDR1 MGHRA and CDR2 YSYEKL. The CDR3, as DNA: TGCGCCAGCAGACCCACTTCTAGCGGGAGGGTTCCAGATACGCAGTATTTT. Amino acid sequence: CASRPTSSGRVPDTQYF.

The chain combines TRBV6-1 with TRBJ2-7; TRBD2 might be the D (5 bases). This CDR3 is built from 13 residues. V was clipped by 6 bases and J by 4 bases, with 13 bases between them. CDR1 and CDR2 from the germline V gene are MNHNS and SASEGT. For the CDR3, the DNA is TGTGCCAGCAGCATAATAACGGGGTACGAGCAGTACTTC. Translating it yields CASSIITGYEQYF.

This clone was detected only once. The chain employs TRBV6-5 and TRBJ1-2, with D possibly TRBD1 on 5 matching bases. The CDR3 has 15 residues. The V gene's germline CDR1 is MNHEY and CDR2 SVGAGI. V was pared by 4 bases and J by 4 bases, with 16 bases between. CDR3 in amino acids: CASSSIPPGFYGYTF. For the CDR3, the DNA is TGTGCCAGCAGTTCAATTCCCCCAGGGTTCTATGGCTACACCTTC.

The chain joins TRBV7-8 to TRBJ1-1, with D perhaps matching TRBD1 (6 bases). The germline V gene encodes CDR1 SGHVS and CDR2 FQNEAQ. V gave up 5 bases and J gave up 6 bases, with 13 bases separating them. The CDR3 has 13 amino acids. This CDR3 is CASSQMSGAEAFF. The DNA for the CDR3 is TGTGCCAGCAGCCAAATGTCAGGGGCTGAAGCTTTCTTT. Based on the CDR3 plus reference TRBV7-8 and TRBJ1-1, the full variable domain is GAGVSQSPRYKVAKRGQDVALRCDPISGHVSLFWYQQALGQGPEFLTYFQNEAQLDKSGLPSDRFFAERPEGSVSTLKIQRTQQEDSAVYLCASSQMSGAEAFFGQGTRLTVV.

This clone was observed a few times. The chain links TRBV7-3 to TRBJ1-2; D gene ambiguous. This CDR3 spans 14 amino acids. The V end was cut by 5 bases, the J end by 5 bases, with 15 bases between. CDR1 is SGHTA and CDR2 is FQGTGA in the germline V gene. CDR3 sequence: CASSLSGRSYGYTF. The CDR3 bases are TGTGCCAGCAGCCTCTCCGGACGGTCTTATGGCTACACCTTC.

The CDR3 here is CASSLQTGGYSNQPQHF. The CDR3 DNA reads as TGCGCCAGCAGCCTACAAACTGGCGGGTATAGCAATCAGCCCCAGCATTTT. The chain links TRBV4-1 to TRBJ1-5; D is uncertain. Germline CDR1 reads MGHRA; CDR2 reads YSYEKL. Deletions cut 4 bases from V and 0 bases from J, with 16 bases between. The CDR3 is 17 residues long.

This clone was counted a single time. The genes are TRBV6-1 and TRBJ2-5, with D possibly TRBD1 on 6 matching bases. The CDR3 extends over 14 amino acids. Germline CDR1 and CDR2: MNHNS and SASEGT. The V gene lost 1 base and the J gene lost 5 bases, with 11 bases spanning the gap. The CDR3 nucleotides read TGTGCCAGCAGTGAAGGGACAGCCCGGGAGACCCAGTACTTC. Amino acid sequence: CASSEGTARETQYF.

This clone was counted a few times. The chain has TRBV6-5 and TRBJ2-1; TRBD1 might be the D (6 bases). The CDR3 length is 13 residues. Germline values: CDR1 MNHEY, CDR2 SVGAGI. With 6 bases removed from V and 4 bases from J, the gap between germline ends came to 10 bases. CDR3 sequence: CASSPDSYNEQFF. The CDR3 region has the DNA TGTGCCAGCAGCCCGGACAGTTACAATGAGCAGTTCTTC.

The chain uses TRBV4-2 and TRBJ2-7, with D possibly matching TRBD1 (5 bases). The CDR3 is 14 amino acids. The germline V and J ends were trimmed by 1 base and 2 bases, with 9 bases remaining between them. The germline V gene has CDR1 LGHNA and CDR2 YNFKEQ. CDR3 sequence reads: CASSQASGTYEQYF. CDR3 DNA: TGTGCCAGCAGCCAAGCATCAGGGACCTACGAGCAGTACTTC.

This rearrangement joins TRBV28 to TRBJ2-7; TRBD2 matches at 8 bases. Germline trimming cut 10 bases from V and 2 bases from J; bases unmatched to any gene: 13. The germline V gene encodes CDR1 MDHEN and CDR2 SYDVKM. CDR3 length equals 15 residues. CDR3 sequence: CATVFSGGAAYEQYF. The CDR3, as DNA: TGTGCCACCGTTTTCAGCGGGGGAGCGGCCTACGAGCAGTACTTC.

The chain combines TRBV7-9 with TRBJ1-4; unclear D gene. Germline assignment: CDR1 SEHNR and CDR2 FQNEAQ (reference sequence). Trimming stripped 0 bases from V and 5 bases from J, with 10 bases between. The CDR3 has 15 residues. For the CDR3, the DNA is TGTGCCAGCAGCTTAGCGCTGGAGGGAAATGAAAAACTGTTTTTT. Amino acids: CASSLALEGNEKLFF.

V and J are TRBV9 and TRBJ2-1, with TRBD1 as a possible D gene (6 bases). Trimming removed 3 bases at V and 0 bases at J, with 13 bases between. Germline V gene data show CDR1 as SGDLS and CDR2 as YYNGEE. The CDR3 loop spans 16 amino acids. The CDR3 nucleotides read TGTGCCAGCAGCGAGAGGGGGTCTAGCTCCTACAATGAGCAGTTCTTC. Translated: CASSERGSSSYNEQFF.

The chain carries TRBV6-1 and TRBJ1-1; D remains ambiguous. V was clipped by 6 bases and J by 8 bases, with 19 bases between them. This CDR3 region has 14 residues. Germline values: CDR1 MNHNS, CDR2 SASEGT. The CDR3, as DNA: TGTGCCAGCAGCCAGGACGGAGGCAGGCAAGAAGCTTTCTTT. It codes for CASSQDGGRQEAFF.